The 20 T cell receptor beta chains reported below all come from one sample, sequenced in a study of blood T cell repertoires in COVID-19. TCRdb keeps only in-frame clones here, not all; method: immunoSEQ multiplex PCR. The profile shows 150,000 to 200,000 clones, roughly 80% of them singletons. The sample was peripheral blood. These receptors were taken from a woman in her 70s with acute or convalescent COVID-19.

The rearrangement joins TRBV19 to TRBJ1-5; tentatively, D is TRBD1 (5 bases). Germline CDR1 reads LNHDA; CDR2 reads SQIVND (reference sequence). The V end lost 6 bases, the J end lost 2 bases, and 14 bases lay between the germline ends. The CDR3 length is 15 residues. The CDR3 is CASRIVSGGNQPQHF. The DNA for the CDR3 is TGTGCCAGTAGAATCGTATCGGGGGGCAATCAGCCCCAGCATTTT.

The rearrangement links TRBV9 to TRBJ2-5; 9 bases line up with TRBD2. From germline, CDR1 is SGDLS and CDR2 YYNGEE. V was pared by 0 bases and J by 1 base, with 13 bases of the junction left unmatched. The CDR3 sequence is 19 residues long. The CDR3 loop reads CASSVGSSGIIGPQETQYF. The CDR3 DNA reads TGTGCCAGCAGCGTAGGCTCTAGCGGGATAATAGGGCCCCAAGAGACCCAGTACTTC.

The chain uses TRBV7-2 and TRBJ1-5, with D unclear. Germline-derived CDR1 and CDR2 are SGHTA and FQGNSA. This CDR3 contains 13 residues. Trimming removed 4 bases at V and 0 bases at J, with 4 bases between. The DNA for the CDR3 is TGTGCCAGCAGCTCCAATAGCAATCAGCCCCAGCATTTT. It codes for CASSSNSNQPQHF.

The chain links TRBV28 to TRBJ1-6, with 8 bases matching TRBD1. This CDR3 contains 19 residues. V lost 3 bases and J lost 0; bases outside the gene matches: 10. CDR1 MDHEN and CDR2 SYDVKM come from the germline V gene. Here the CDR3 reads CASSFPGQETGSYNSPLHF. The CDR3 DNA sequence: TGTGCCAGCAGTTTCCCGGGACAGGAAACGGGCTCCTATAATTCACCCCTCCACTTT. The whole variable domain, filled in from reference TRBV28 and TRBJ1-6, reads DVKVTQSSRYLVKRTGEKVFLECVQDMDHENMFWYRQDPGLGLRLIYFSYDVKMKEKGDIPEGYSVSREKKERFSLILESASTNQTSMYLCASSFPGQETGSYNSPLHFGNGTRLTVT.

The gene calls are TRBV27 and TRBJ1-2; no clear D. Germline V gene lookup returns CDR1 MNHEY and CDR2 SMNVEV (reference sequence). The CDR3 runs 15 residues. The V gene lost 2 bases and the J gene lost 2 bases, with 12 bases spanning the gap. This chain's CDR3 is CASSLTGSGNYGYTF. The CDR3 coding sequence is TGTGCCAGCAGTTTAACGGGGAGTGGGAACTATGGCTACACCTTC.

The gene calls are TRBV12-3 or TRBV12-4 and TRBJ1-1, with D hard to call. V dropped 6 bases and J dropped 3 bases, with 8 bases sitting between them. This CDR3 has 12 residues. CDR3 residues: CASSREYTEAFF. CDR3 sequence (DNA): TGTGCCAGCAGCCGAGAGTACACTGAAGCTTTCTTT.

The chain combines TRBV15 with TRBJ1-2; a possible D gene is TRBD1 (5 bases). Trimming pared 5 bases from V and 5 bases from J, leaving 12 bases between. CDR1 LNHNV and CDR2 YYDKDF come from the germline V gene (reference sequence). The CDR3 contains 13 residues. This chain's CDR3 is CATSGGGGYGYTF. For the CDR3, the DNA is TGTGCCACCAGCGGCGGGGGAGGGTATGGCTACACCTTC.

The genes are TRBV2 and TRBJ1-1; the D is unclear. Germline V CDR1 and CDR2: SNHLY, FYNNEI. Trimming took off 5 bases at V and 1 base at J, with 5 bases between the two ends. The CDR3 is 12 residues long. The CDR3 DNA reads TGTGCCAGCAGTATTCGGAACACTGAAGCTTTCTTT. Translating it yields CASSIRNTEAFF.

This clone was recorded at least ten times. The chain employs TRBV7-9 and TRBJ2-5, with D tentatively TRBD1 (6 bases). V lost 3 bases and J lost 3, with 8 bases in between. CDR3 size: 13 residues. Germline CDR1 and CDR2: SEHNR and FQNEAQ (reference sequence). CDR3 coding DNA: TGTGCCAGCAGCTTGTCAGGGGAAGAGACCCAGTACTTC. Residues: CASSLSGEETQYF.

This sequence joins TRBV25-1 and TRBJ2-2; 12 bases match TRBD2. Per the germline V gene, CDR1 is MGHDK and CDR2 is SYGVNS. Losses at the gene ends were 6 bases for V and 5 bases for J; bases not matched to a gene: 7. This CDR3 contains 16 residues. CDR3 sequence reads: CASRPTSGGITGELFF. The CDR3 DNA reads TGTGCCAGCAGGCCGACTAGCGGGGGTATTACCGGGGAGCTGTTTTTT. Full variable domain (remainder filled in from reference TRBV25-1 and TRBJ2-2): EADIYQTPRYLVIGTGKKITLECSQTMGHDKMYWYQQDPGMELHLIHYSYGVNSTEKGDLSSESTVSRIRTEHFPLTLESARPSHTSQYLCASRPTSGGITGELFFGEGSRLTVL.

This chain uses TRBV18 with TRBJ2-4; a weak D match, TRBD1 (6 bases). This CDR3 contains 17 residues. The V end was cut by 2 bases, the J end by 8 bases, with 22 bases between. Germline V CDR1 and CDR2: KGHSH, LQKENI. The CDR3 region is CASSPTPNQGSGDIQYF. As DNA, the CDR3 is TGTGCCAGCTCACCAACACCTAACCAGGGGTCTGGGGACATTCAGTACTTC.

This clone has only a few counts. This sequence joins TRBV28 and TRBJ2-7; the match to TRBD2 covers 11 bases. The CDR3 totals 15 residues. CDR1 MDHEN and CDR2 SYDVKM come from the germline V gene. V shed 7 bases, J shed 4 bases, and the junction held 9 bases outside the gene matches. CDR3 residues: CASISSGRSKYEQYF. CDR3 sequence (DNA): TGTGCCAGCATTTCTAGCGGGAGGAGTAAGTACGAGCAGTACTTC.

The chain joins TRBV6-5 to TRBJ1-1, with 9 nucleotides matching TRBD1. This CDR3 has 14 amino acids. In germline, CDR1 is MNHEY, CDR2 SVGAGI. V gave up 7 bases and J gave up 1 base; unmatched junction bases: 4. DNA of the CDR3: TGTGCCAGCACCTTACAGGGGGCGAACACTGAAGCTTTCTTT. Translation: CASTLQGANTEAFF.

The chain employs TRBV6-5 and TRBJ1-4; D remains ambiguous. The germline V and J ends were trimmed by 8 bases and 4 bases, with 14 bases remaining between them. Germline assignment: CDR1 MNHEY and CDR2 SVGAGI. This CDR3 comprises 14 residues. The CDR3 nucleotides are TGTGCCAGCCGTCGGGATGGGGTTAATGAAAAACTGTTTTTT. This gives the protein CASRRDGVNEKLFF.

The gene calls are TRBV7-9 and TRBJ2-2; 7 bases are a match to TRBD1. The germline V gene encodes CDR1 SEHNR and CDR2 FQNEAQ (reference sequence). V was pared by 8 bases and J by 5 bases, with 11 bases of the junction left unmatched. This CDR3 has 15 residues. CDR3 in amino acids: CASLNTGEGTGELFF. The CDR3 region has the DNA TGTGCCAGCCTAAATACAGGGGAAGGAACCGGGGAGCTGTTTTTT.

The chain joins TRBV11-2 to TRBJ1-4; TRBD1 matches 7 bases. CDR3 length: 14 residues. V lost 6 bases to trimming and J lost 5 bases; unmatched junction nucleotides: 6. The germline gives CDR1 SGHAT, CDR2 FQNNGV. CDR3: CASRVPGQNEKLFF. The CDR3 bases are TGTGCCAGCAGGGTCCCGGGACAGAATGAAAAACTGTTTTTT.

J is TRBJ1-1 and V is TRBV7-9, with D unclear. Trimming removed 0 bases from V and 4 bases from J, with 3 bases in between. Germline lookup yields CDR1 SEHNR and CDR2 FQNEAQ (reference sequence). CDR3 size: 12 residues. CDR3 amino acids: CASSLASTEAFF. The CDR3 nucleotides are TGTGCCAGCAGCTTAGCTAGCACTGAAGCTTTCTTT.

The V call is TRBV19, the J call TRBJ2-1; perhaps TRBD2 as D (6 bases). CDR3 length equals 16 residues. Germline assignment: CDR1 LNHDA and CDR2 SQIVND (reference sequence). Deletions cut 7 bases from V and 7 bases from J, with 23 bases between. The CDR3 sequence is CASTPTRAGFVNEQFF. The DNA for the CDR3 is TGTGCCAGTACCCCGACCCGAGCGGGTTTCGTAAATGAGCAGTTCTTC.

This clone was observed a single time. The chain is built from TRBV28 and TRBJ2-2; D is undetermined. CDR1 and CDR2 from the germline V gene are MDHEN and SYDVKM. The CDR3 has 11 amino acids. V dropped 8 bases and J dropped 7 bases, with 8 bases sitting between them. The CDR3 protein is CASASSGELFF. The CDR3 coding sequence is TGTGCCAGCGCCTCGAGCGGGGAGCTGTTTTTT.

V is TRBV9 and J is TRBJ2-2; 7 nucleotides match TRBD2. Germline-derived CDR1 and CDR2 are SGDLS and YYNGEE. Unmatched junction bases numbered 5, after V lost 5 bases and J lost 1 base. This CDR3 is 15 amino acids long. CDR3 loop: CASSYTSENTGELFF. The CDR3 bases are TGTGCCAGCAGTTATACTAGCGAGAACACCGGGGAGCTGTTTTTT. The full variable domain, in which reference TRBV9 and TRBJ2-2 provide the parts outside the CDR3, is DSGVTQTPKHLITATGQRVTLRCSPRSGDLSVYWYQQSLDQGLQFLIQYYNGEERAKGNILERFSAQQFPDLHSELNLSSLELGDSALYFCASSYTSENTGELFFGEGSRLTVL.